Shown below are 14 T cell receptor beta chains from a single sample sequenced in a study of blood T cells in healthy people across ages. The use of a sample-barcoded 5' primer and a J-beta primer mix characterized a second PCR of about 7 to 12 cycles. TCRdb fed the 5' RACE reads into MiXCR, producing one record per CDR3 protein. This repertoire shows around 1,800,000 distinct CDR3 sequences, about 39% found once; its top ten account for 23%. Material: blood. These receptors were taken from a human donor in good health.

In the case of this clonotype: One end of the junction varies from germline; a read error may be responsible. The V gene is TRBV15, the J gene TRBJ1-2; perhaps TRBD1 as D (5 bases). The germline CDR1 and CDR2 sequences are LNHNV and YYDKDF (reference sequence). There are 14 residues in the CDR3. The CDR3 bases are TGTGCCACCAGGAGAGGGGATAATAACTATGGCTACACCTTC. As protein: CATRRGDNNYGYTF.

The chain combines TRBV7-2 with TRBJ1-2; D possibly corresponds to TRBD1 (5 bases). Germline CDR1 is SGHTA and CDR2 is FQGNSA. V lost 5 bases and J 4 bases, leaving 14 bases between the germline ends. CDR3 length equals 14 residues. The CDR3 region is CASSPPGKGYGYTF. CDR3 nucleotide sequence: TGTGCCAGCAGCCCGCCAGGGAAAGGCTATGGCTACACCTTC.

This clonotype appeared a few times. The V gene is TRBV6-1, the J gene TRBJ2-7; no clear D. The germline V gene encodes CDR1 MNHNS and CDR2 SASEGT. The CDR3 has 13 amino acids. Trimming removed 4 bases at V and 0 bases at J, with 7 bases between. The CDR3: CASSASSSYEQYF. In DNA, the CDR3 is TGTGCCAGCAGTGCCAGTAGCTCCTACGAGCAGTACTTC.

This clonotype turned up a few times. The chain employs TRBV7-3 and TRBJ2-1; 7 bases map to TRBD1. The CDR3 loop spans 13 amino acids. V lost 3 bases to trimming and J lost 7 bases; unmatched junction nucleotides: 3. Germline V CDR1 and CDR2: SGHTA, FQGTGA. The CDR3 DNA sequence: TGTGCCAGCAGCTTGGACAGGTGGAATGAGCAGTTCTTC. Translation gives CASSLDRWNEQFF.

The genes are TRBV5-1 and TRBJ2-5; 8 nucleotides align to TRBD2. Germline V gives CDR1 SGHRS, CDR2 YFSETQ. V shed 2 bases and J 4 bases; nucleotides not matched to a gene: 13. The CDR3 is 17 residues long. CDR3 sequence reads: CASSFGSGMRWGETQYF. The CDR3 nucleotides read TGCGCCAGCAGCTTCGGTAGCGGGATGAGATGGGGAGAGACCCAGTACTTC.

CDR3 protein: CASSIDANSSYTF. The CDR3 DNA sequence: TGTGCCAGCAGTATCGACGCGAATAGCAGCTACACCTTC. The chain joins TRBV28 to TRBJ1-2, with D uncertain. Deletions cut 5 bases from V and 9 bases from J, with 16 bases between. The CDR3 totals 13 residues. CDR1 and CDR2 (germline): MDHEN, SYDVKM.

This chain joins TRBV3-1 and TRBJ2-7; 7 bases map to TRBD2. The CDR3 sequence is 15 residues long. CDR1 and CDR2 from the germline V gene are LGHDT and YNNKEL (reference sequence). With 4 bases clipped from V and 3 bases from J, the junction kept 9 bases outside the gene matches. CDR3 bases: TGTGCCAGCAGCCCGTCCCGACGGGGGGTCTACGAGCAGTACTTC. Amino acids: CASSPSRRGVYEQYF.

This clonotype was seen only a few times. V is TRBV7-6 and J is TRBJ1-4, with 9 bases lining up with TRBD1. In germline, CDR1 is SGHVS, CDR2 FNYEAQ. V trimming: 0 bases; J trimming: 5 bases; junction bases outside the gene matches: 4. The CDR3 sequence is 16 residues long. CDR3 sequence (DNA): TGTGCCAGCAGCTTAGCACGGACAGGGGTGAATGAAAAACTGTTTTTT. Protein: CASSLARTGVNEKLFF. The entire variable domain, with the rest obtained from reference TRBV7-6 and TRBJ1-4, is as follows: GAGVSQSPRYKVTKRGQDVALRCDPISGHVSLYWYRQALGQGPEFLTYFNYEAQQDKSGLPNDRFSAERPEGSISTLTIQRTEQRDSAMYRCASSLARTGVNEKLFFGSGTQLSVL.

The chain has TRBV6-2 or TRBV6-3 and TRBJ2-4; no clear D. The J call may not be correct, given that the DNA end is closer to TRBJ2-7. The CDR3 is 13 residues long. Germline V CDR1 and CDR2: MNHEY, SVGEGT. The CDR3 loop is CASMKTAIGEQYF. The CDR3 DNA reads TGTGCCAGCATGAAAACAGCCATAGGCGAGCAGTACTTC.

The V and J genes are TRBV29-1 and TRBJ2-3, with D perhaps matching TRBD1 or TRBD2 (5 bases each). Germline values: CDR1 SQVTM, CDR2 ANQGSEA. The CDR3 covers 14 residues. With 0 bases removed from V and 3 bases from J, the gap between germline ends came to 10 bases. The DNA for the CDR3 is TGCAGCGTTGAAGATTGGGGGTTGACAGATACGCAGTATTTT. Its translation: CSVEDWGLTDTQYF.

The genes are TRBV4-3 and TRBJ1-4, with no clear D. V dropped 0 bases and J dropped 5 bases, with 10 bases sitting between them. Germline-derived CDR1 and CDR2 are LGHNA and YSLEER. The CDR3 covers 15 residues. The CDR3 bases are TGCGCCAGCAGCCAAGATTCAAGCGGGAATGAAAAACTGTTTTTT. Protein sequence: CASSQDSSGNEKLFF.

This clonotype was counted at least ten times. The chain carries TRBV29-1 and TRBJ2-4, with D hard to call. The length of the CDR3 is 14 residues. V was pared by 3 bases and J by 0 bases, with 9 bases between. The germline V gene encodes CDR1 SQVTM and CDR2 ANQGSEA. CDR3 DNA: TGCAGCGTTGAGATAGGGTTAGCCAAAAACATTCAGTACTTC. This sequence encodes CSVEIGLAKNIQYF.

This chain uses TRBV20-1 with TRBJ1-4, with 8 bases fitting TRBD1. Trimming at V came to 0 bases and at J to 7 bases, leaving 7 bases not matched to a gene. Germline CDR1 reads DFQATT; CDR2 reads SNEGSKA (reference sequence). This CDR3 has 15 residues. DNA of the CDR3: TGCAGTGCTAGAGAGATAGACAGGGGAGGTGAAAAACTGTTTTTT. Its protein is CSAREIDRGGEKLFF.

V is TRBV6-2 or TRBV6-3 and J is TRBJ1-2; no clear D gene. V lost 6 bases and J lost 0, with 11 bases in between. The CDR3 runs to 14 residues. Germline values: CDR1 MNHEY, CDR2 SVGEGT. The CDR3 loop is CASRGPGANYGYTF. CDR3 DNA sequence: TGTGCCAGCAGGGGTCCCGGAGCTAACTATGGCTACACCTTC.